This T cell receptor (beta chain) was documented in a study of cytomegalovirus exposure and HLA in healthy donors. In the PCR, 60 Vbeta and 13 Jbeta primers were used. The assay was immunoSEQ multiplex PCR, and TCRdb's table has in-frame clones only and misses some. This sample carries 100,000 to 150,000 clones, with under 1.3% going to the ten biggest clones. V lost 1 base, J lost 7 bases, and 9 bases stayed unmatched. CDR1 and CDR2 (germline): MDHEN, SYDVKM. The CDR3 is 16 amino acids. The sequence was collected from a man between 18 and 29 years old in good health and CMV-seronegative. Input material: PBMCs. The chain is built from TRBV28 and TRBJ1-5; 8 bases are a match to TRBD1. Written as DNA, the CDR3 is TGTGCCAGCAGTTTATCGGACAGGGTAGTATGGCAGCCCCAGCATTTT. Protein: CASSLSDRVVWQPQHF.